What follows describes a single T cell receptor (beta chain). Its antigen is as yet unknown. The data derive from a study of T cell repertoires in cytomegalovirus infection. Study-wide context: It can be stated that public TCR beta signatures indicated CMV infection as well as a matching HLA type. General study points: The cumulative frequency of public TCR beta families distinguished individuals who carried CMV together with the relevant HLA. What dominated the ex vivo response were HLA-C-restricted CMV-specific TCR beta clonotypes.

CDR3 length equals 18 residues. CDR1 and CDR2 from the germline V gene are SGHVS and FNYEAQ. V shed 5 bases, J shed 2 bases, and the junction held 8 bases outside the gene matches. TCRdb independently ran MiXCR on the reads; one entry per CDR3 protein. Of about 400,000 distinct CDR3 sequences listed, less than 20% are singletons. The sequencing input was PBMCs. The J gene is TRBJ2-6, the V gene TRBV7-6; TRBD1 matches 11 bases. The TCR was taken from a human donor in good health (CMV status not recorded). Some clones in this sample may be carry-over from other donors' samples. CDR3 sequence (DNA): TGTGCCAGCAGCCTAGTAGGGACAGGGGGTGCTGGGGCCAACGTCCTGACTTTC. It yields the protein CASSLVGTGGAGANVLTF.